This entry concerns a single T cell receptor (beta chain). Its target is unknown. A read error may account for a junction end that differs from germline. This sample stems from a study of OX40 agonist ivuxolimab in advanced cancers. On the study more broadly: Every 2 weeks, patients got intravenous ivuxolimab at one of six dose levels (0.01-10 mg/kg). Study-wide findings and caveats: The work left the antigen specificity of expanded peripheral T cells undetermined. Among patients with partial responses at 0.1-3.0 mg/kg, clonal expansion was among the lowest.

Assay: immunoSEQ multiplex PCR; the TCRdb copy retains only in-frame clones and omits some. The table has roughly 72,000 clones, 90% to 95% seen once. The CDR3 is 15 residues long. Per the germline V gene, CDR1 is SSHAT and CDR2 is FNYEAQ (reference sequence). The TCR comes from an adult with an advanced solid tumor such as melanoma, head and neck, liver or kidney cancer. The chain carries TRBV7-7 and TRBJ2-5, with 7 bases fitting TRBD1. The sample consisted of CD4+ or CD8+ T cells sorted from blood, taken in a trial of the OX40 agonist ivuxolimab. CDR3 in DNA: TGTGCTAGCAGCCGGGGACAGAGCAGTCAAGAGACCCAGTACTTC. As protein: CASSRGQSSQETQYF.